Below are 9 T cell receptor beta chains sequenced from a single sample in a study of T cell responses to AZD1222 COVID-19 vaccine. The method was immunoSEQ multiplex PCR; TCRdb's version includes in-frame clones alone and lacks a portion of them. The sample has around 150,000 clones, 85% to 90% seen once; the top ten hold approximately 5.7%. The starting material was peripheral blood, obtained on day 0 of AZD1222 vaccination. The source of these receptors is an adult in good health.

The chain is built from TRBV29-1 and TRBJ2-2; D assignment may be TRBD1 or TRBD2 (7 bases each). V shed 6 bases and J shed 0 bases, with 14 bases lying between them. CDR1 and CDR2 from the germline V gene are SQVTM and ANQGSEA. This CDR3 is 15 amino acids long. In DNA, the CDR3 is TGCAGCGTGGGAGGGGGACAGTCGAACACCGGGGAGCTGTTTTTT. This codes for CSVGGGQSNTGELFF.

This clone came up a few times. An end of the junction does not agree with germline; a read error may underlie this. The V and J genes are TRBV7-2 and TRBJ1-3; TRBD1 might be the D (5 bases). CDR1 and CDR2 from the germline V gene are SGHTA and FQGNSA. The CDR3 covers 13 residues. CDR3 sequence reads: CASSLDFTGPMGF. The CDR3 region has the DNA TGTGCCAGCAGCTTAGATTTTACAGGTCCGATGGGGTTT.

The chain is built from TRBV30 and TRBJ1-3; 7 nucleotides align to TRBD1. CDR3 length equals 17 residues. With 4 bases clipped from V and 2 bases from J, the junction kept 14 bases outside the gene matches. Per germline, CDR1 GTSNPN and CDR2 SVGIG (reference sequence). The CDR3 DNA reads TGTGCCTGGACCATTCCAGGGGGGTGGGGAACTGGAAACACCATATATTTT. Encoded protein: CAWTIPGGWGTGNTIYF.

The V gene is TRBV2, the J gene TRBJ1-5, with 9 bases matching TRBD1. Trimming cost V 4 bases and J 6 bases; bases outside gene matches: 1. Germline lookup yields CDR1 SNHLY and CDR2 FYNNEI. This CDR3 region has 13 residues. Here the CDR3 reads CASSGQGGQPQHF. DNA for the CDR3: TGTGCCAGCAGTGGACAGGGGGGTCAGCCCCAGCATTTT.

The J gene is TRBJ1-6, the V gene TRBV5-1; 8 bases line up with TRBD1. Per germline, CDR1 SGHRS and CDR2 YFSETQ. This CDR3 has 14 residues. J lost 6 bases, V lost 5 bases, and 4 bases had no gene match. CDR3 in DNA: TGCGCCAGCAGTTCCGACAGGGGTAATTCACCCCTCCACTTT. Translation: CASSSDRGNSPLHF.

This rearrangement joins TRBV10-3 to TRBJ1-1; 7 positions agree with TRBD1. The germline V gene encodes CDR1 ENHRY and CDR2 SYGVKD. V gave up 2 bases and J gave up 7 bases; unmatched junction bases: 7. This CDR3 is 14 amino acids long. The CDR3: CAISEPDRYLEAFF. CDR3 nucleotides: TGTGCCATCAGTGAGCCGGACAGGTACCTTGAAGCTTTCTTT.

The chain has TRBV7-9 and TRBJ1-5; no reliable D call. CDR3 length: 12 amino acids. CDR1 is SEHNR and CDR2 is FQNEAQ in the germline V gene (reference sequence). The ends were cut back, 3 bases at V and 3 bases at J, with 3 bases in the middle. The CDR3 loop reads CASSFYNQPQHF. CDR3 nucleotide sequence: TGTGCCAGCAGCTTTTACAATCAGCCCCAGCATTTT.

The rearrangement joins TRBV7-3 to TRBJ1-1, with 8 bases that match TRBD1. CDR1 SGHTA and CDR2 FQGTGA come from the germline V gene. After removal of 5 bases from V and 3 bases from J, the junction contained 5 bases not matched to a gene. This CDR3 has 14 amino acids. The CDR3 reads CASSPGQGDTEAFF. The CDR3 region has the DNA TGTGCCAGCAGCCCCGGACAGGGAGACACTGAAGCTTTCTTT.

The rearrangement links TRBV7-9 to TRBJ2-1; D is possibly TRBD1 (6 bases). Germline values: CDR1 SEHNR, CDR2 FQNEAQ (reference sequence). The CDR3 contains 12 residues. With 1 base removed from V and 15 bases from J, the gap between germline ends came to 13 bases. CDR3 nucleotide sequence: TGTGCCAGCAGCTTAGGGCAGGGGTCGTCGTTCTTC. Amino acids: CASSLGQGSSFF.